The next 13 T cell receptor beta chains were all read from a single sample in a study of technical replicates of blood from a few donors (dated by TCRdb to 2016 to 2017). To prepare the library, the immunoSEQ multiplex PCR assay was applied. Drawn from immuneACCESS, this table holds only the in-frame rearrangements with V and J called that TCRdb kept. Clones are partly lost; checked studies trace under half to an unresolved V gene and leave the rest unexplained. The sample table shows approximately 79,000 clones, and approximately 96% are seen once. The top ten constitute about 0.3% of the sample. Sequences were obtained from T cells isolated from PBMCs. The receptor source for this set is a human donor in good health.

The genes are TRBV5-1 and TRBJ1-1, with TRBD1 as a possible D gene (6 bases). CDR3 length: 13 residues. The ends were cut back, 2 bases at V and 6 bases at J, with 11 bases in the middle. Looked up from germline, CDR1 is SGHRS and CDR2 is YFSETQ. The CDR3 is CASSLIQGAEAFF. The CDR3 DNA reads as TGCGCCAGCAGCTTAATACAGGGTGCTGAAGCTTTCTTT. The full variable domain, completed using reference TRBV5-1 and TRBJ1-1, is KAGVTQTPRYLIKTRGQQVTLSCSPISGHRSVSWYQQTPGQGLQFLFEYFSETQRNKGNFPGRFSGRQFSNSRSEMNVSTLELGDSALYLCASSLIQGAEAFFGQGTRLTVV.

The chain has TRBV14 and TRBJ2-7; 7 bases are a match to TRBD2. With 1 base clipped from V and 6 bases from J, the junction kept 9 bases outside the gene matches. The CDR3 has 15 amino acids. In germline, CDR1 is SGHDN, CDR2 FVKESK. This chain's CDR3 is CASSQVWREIGEQYF. The CDR3 DNA follows: TGTGCCAGCAGCCAAGTCTGGCGGGAGATCGGCGAGCAGTACTTC.

The V call is TRBV6-6, the J call TRBJ1-1; D unresolved. The germline V gene has CDR1 MNHNY and CDR2 SVGAGI (reference sequence). The V and J ends lost 7 bases and 5 bases respectively, with 8 bases between them. This CDR3 spans 11 amino acids. DNA for the CDR3: TGTGCCAGCATCACGGGGACTGAAGCTTTCTTT. This encodes CASITGTEAFF.

V gene TRBV16 combines with J gene TRBJ1-1, with 7 bases matching TRBD1. J lost 4 bases, V lost 4 bases, and 9 bases had no gene match. CDR1 is KGHSY, CDR2 FQNENV, per germline. The length of the CDR3 is 15 residues. In DNA, the CDR3 is TGTGCCAGCAGCCTGTTAGCACAGGGGTTCACTGAAGCTTTCTTT. This codes for CASSLLAQGFTEAFF.

The chain recombines TRBV4-1 with TRBJ2-7, with D maybe TRBD2 (7 bases). The CDR3 contains 15 residues. Germline V gene lookup returns CDR1 MGHRA and CDR2 YSYEKL. V was cut by 2 bases and J by 0 bases, with 11 bases left in between. DNA of the CDR3: TGCGCCAGCAGCCAATTTGCGGGGGCCTCCTACGAGCAGTACTTC. Translating gives CASSQFAGASYEQYF.

The chain carries TRBV7-5 and TRBJ1-5; TRBD1 was called by the table and not checked on the DNA. TRBV7-5 is listed as a pseudogene. This CDR3 region has 18 residues. The CDR3 coding sequence is TGTGTCAGAAGCTCGAAGGCCACCTTGGGACAGGGCTCTCAGCCCCAGCATTTT. Translating gives CVRSSKATLGQGSQPQHF.

CDR3 bases: TGTGCCACTTGGACGGGGGGGCAAGAGACCCAGTACTTC. The encoded protein is CATWTGGQETQYF. This sequence joins TRBV19 and TRBJ2-5, with 8 bases matching TRBD2. Germline CDR1 and CDR2: LNHDA and SQIVND (reference sequence). The trim removed 10 bases at V and 2 bases at J, leaving 6 bases unmatched. This CDR3 has 13 amino acids.

This chain joins TRBV29-1 and TRBJ2-7; weak D call: TRBD2 (6 bases). Germline V gives CDR1 SQVTM, CDR2 ANQGSEA. The length of the CDR3 is 15 residues. V was trimmed by 0 bases and J by 3 bases, leaving 15 bases between them. The CDR3, as DNA: TGCAGCGTTGAAGATCTAGTGGAGGGATACTACGAGCAGTACTTC. It translates to CSVEDLVEGYYEQYF.

This rearrangement joins TRBV30 to TRBJ2-7, with no clear D. V was cut by 0 bases and J by 3 bases, with 6 bases left in between. The CDR3 is 12 residues long. CDR1 is GTSNPN, CDR2 SVGIG, per germline (reference sequence). The DNA for the CDR3 is TGTGCCTGGAGTGTACTCGGCTACGAGCAGTACTTC. It specifies CAWSVLGYEQYF.

The chain couples TRBV7-9 to TRBJ2-7, with TRBD1 identical over 8 bases. The CDR3 spans 17 residues. The V gene end was trimmed by 5 bases and the J gene end by 1 base; junction bases not matched to a gene: 13. CDR1 is SEHNR, CDR2 FQNEAQ, per germline (reference sequence). The CDR3 DNA follows: TGTGCCAGCAGCCACATCAGGGGGACAGGACCATCCTACGAGCAGTACTTC. Encoded protein: CASSHIRGTGPSYEQYF.

The chain carries TRBV6-1 and TRBJ2-2; TRBD1 is a possible D gene (6 bases). This CDR3 spans 15 amino acids. V dropped 2 bases and J dropped 0 bases, with 7 bases sitting between them. CDR1 MNHNS and CDR2 SASEGT come from the germline V gene. CDR3 sequence reads: CASSEWTANTGELFF. CDR3 sequence (DNA): TGTGCCAGCAGTGAATGGACAGCGAACACCGGGGAGCTGTTTTTT.

J is TRBJ2-1 and V is TRBV12-2; the D call of TRBD1 is as the table states it, not checked on the DNA. TRBV12-2 is flagged as a pseudogene. This CDR3 has 14 amino acids. The CDR3 nucleotides are TGTGCAAGTTCCGGCAGGGGAAAGTACAATGAGCAGTTCTTC. Encoded protein: CASSGRGKYNEQFF.

The gene calls are TRBV6-5 and TRBJ1-5; no definite D call. Germline V gene lookup returns CDR1 MNHEY and CDR2 SVGAGI. The CDR3 sequence is 12 residues long. The V and J ends lost 4 bases and 6 bases respectively, with 7 bases between them. CDR3 bases: TGTGCCAGCAGTTCCCCAGGTCAGCCCCAGCATTTT. This translates into CASSSPGQPQHF.